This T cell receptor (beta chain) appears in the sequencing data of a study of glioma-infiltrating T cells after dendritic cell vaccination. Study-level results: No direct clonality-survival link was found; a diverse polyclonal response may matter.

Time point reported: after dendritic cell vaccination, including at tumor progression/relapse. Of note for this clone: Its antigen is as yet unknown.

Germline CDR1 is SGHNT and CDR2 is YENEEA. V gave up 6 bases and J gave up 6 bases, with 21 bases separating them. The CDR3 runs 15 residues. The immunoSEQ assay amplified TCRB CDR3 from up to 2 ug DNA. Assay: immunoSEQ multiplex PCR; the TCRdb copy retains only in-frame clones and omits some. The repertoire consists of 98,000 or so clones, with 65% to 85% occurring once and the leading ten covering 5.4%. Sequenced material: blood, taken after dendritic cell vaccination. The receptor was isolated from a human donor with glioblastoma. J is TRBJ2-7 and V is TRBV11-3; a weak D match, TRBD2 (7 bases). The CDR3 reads CASSKGQGGGGEQYF. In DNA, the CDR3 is TGTGCCAGCAGTAAAGGTCAGGGCGGGGGCGGCGAGCAGTACTTC.